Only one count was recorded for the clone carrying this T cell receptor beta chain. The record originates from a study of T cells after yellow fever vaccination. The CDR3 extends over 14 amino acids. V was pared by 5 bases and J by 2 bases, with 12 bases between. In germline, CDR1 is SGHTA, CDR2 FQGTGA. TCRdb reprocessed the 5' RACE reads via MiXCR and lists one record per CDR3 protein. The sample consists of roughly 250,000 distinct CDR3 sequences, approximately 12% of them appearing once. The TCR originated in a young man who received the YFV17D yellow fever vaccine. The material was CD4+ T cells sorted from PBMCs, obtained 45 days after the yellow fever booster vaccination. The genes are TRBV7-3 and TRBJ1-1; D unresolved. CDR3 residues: CASSTGPSNTEAFF. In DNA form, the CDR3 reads TGTGCCAGCAGCACCGGGCCCTCCAACACTGAAGCTTTCTTT.